This TCR beta chain was recovered during a study of cytomegalovirus exposure and HLA in healthy donors. PCR amplification relied on 60 Vbeta primers (plus 13 Jbeta primers). Repertoires were generated with immunoSEQ multiplex PCR, while TCRdb's copy carries only in-frame clones and drops some. Of 240,000 or so clones in the sample, about 81% were seen once. Study-wide findings and caveats: The analysis excluded some indistinguishable V segments, including TRBV6-2 and TRBV6-3. Diagnosis of cytomegalovirus status made by the classifier reportedly showed high specificity and sensitivity. Available immune exposure information was restricted to CMV serostatus only. Donors were assumed by presence/absence analyses to have roughly uniform sequencing depth.

Concerning this clone itself: Its antigen is currently unknown.

The CDR3 has 17 amino acids. Looked up from germline, CDR1 is SEHNR and CDR2 is FQNEAQ (reference sequence). V trimming: 5 bases; J trimming: 7 bases; junction bases outside the gene matches: 17. The sequencing input was PBMCs. The chain has TRBV7-9 and TRBJ2-1; 7 nucleotides line up with TRBD2. This TCR derives from a woman aged 40 to 49 in good health and CMV-seropositive. CDR3 amino acids: CASSPVMREGPWNEQFF. The CDR3 region has the DNA TGTGCCAGCAGCCCTGTCATGAGGGAGGGACCGTGGAATGAGCAGTTCTTC.